This T cell receptor beta chain was observed in a study of blood T cell repertoires in COVID-19. Study-level information: Sources were T cells, B-cell-depleted T cells, or PBMCs; the material itself was cDNA or gDNA.

The study recruited people aged about 18 to 90 years across approximately 23 US areas. Clinical history reported by participants formed the basis on which cohorts were assigned. Original analysis: Counts of nucleated cells, estimated from reference gene primer amplification, were obtained. The assay was immunoSEQ multiplex PCR, and TCRdb's table has in-frame clones only and misses some. V and J calls and clone size follow that table, whereas D and trimming were derived from the DNA. The repertoire includes about 330,000 clones, about 89% of them detected once, and less than 6% sits in the top ten. Germline CDR1 is DFQATT and CDR2 is SNEGSKA (reference sequence). The CDR3 has 11 residues. V lost 7 bases and J 7 bases, leaving 13 bases between the germline ends.

This TCR was recovered from a woman aged 25-40 years who had recovered from COVID-19. The source material was PBMCs or T cells enriched from blood (not recorded which). The V call is TRBV20-1, the J call TRBJ1-2; D possibly corresponds to TRBD1 (6 bases). The CDR3 bases are TGCAGTGTTACACAGGGATTTGGCTACACCTTC. Protein product: CSVTQGFGYTF.